This T cell receptor (beta chain) is drawn from a study of CD8+ T cells in alopecia areata. General study results and limits: The study also sequences resident alphabeta T cells of normal skin in scalp samples. Greater clonality was observed in lesional scalp samples, especially alopecia totalis/universalis, versus normal scalp. Patients showed less clear TCR sequence sharing than mice, possibly partly because of HLA diversity.

T lymphocytes (CD4+ and CD8+) were sorted from PBMCs. Germline V gene sequence: CDR1 SNHLY, CDR2 FYNNEI. This CDR3 contains 15 residues. V was pared by 8 bases and J by 2 bases, with 15 bases between. Details on this clone: Its antigen is undetermined.

Isolated RNA was reverse transcribed into cDNA used as the sequencing template. Clones were read by immunoSEQ multiplex PCR, and TCRdb kept only the in-frame ones, dropping some. This table has some 180,000 clones, around 50% appearing once. This clonotype was sampled from a human donor in good health. Sequences were obtained from CD8+ T cells sorted from blood. This chain uses TRBV2 with TRBJ2-2; D perhaps matches TRBD2 (6 bases). DNA for the CDR3: TGTGCCAGCGGGATCCGGGACTCTAACACCGGGGAGCTGTTTTTT. Its protein is CASGIRDSNTGELFF.